This T cell receptor (beta chain) was found in a study of cytomegalovirus exposure and HLA in healthy donors. This PCR relied on a set of 60 Vbeta primers and 13 Jbeta primers. The repertoire was sequenced with immunoSEQ multiplex PCR; TCRdb's copy has only in-frame clones and lacks some. The table shows more than 150,000 clones, with more than 70% occurring only once. The germline V gene encodes CDR1 DFQATT and CDR2 SNEGSKA (reference sequence). V lost 6 bases and J 5 bases, leaving 11 bases between the germline ends. The CDR3 length is 11 residues. There are a few counts of this clone. The sequencing sample was made of PBMCs. The J gene is TRBJ2-7, the V gene TRBV20-1; tentatively, D is TRBD2 (5 bases). This clonotype was obtained from a boy between 10 and 17 years old in good health and CMV-seronegative. The CDR3 region is CSAELGHEQYF. In nucleotides, the CDR3 is TGCAGTGCCGAACTAGGCCACGAGCAGTACTTC.